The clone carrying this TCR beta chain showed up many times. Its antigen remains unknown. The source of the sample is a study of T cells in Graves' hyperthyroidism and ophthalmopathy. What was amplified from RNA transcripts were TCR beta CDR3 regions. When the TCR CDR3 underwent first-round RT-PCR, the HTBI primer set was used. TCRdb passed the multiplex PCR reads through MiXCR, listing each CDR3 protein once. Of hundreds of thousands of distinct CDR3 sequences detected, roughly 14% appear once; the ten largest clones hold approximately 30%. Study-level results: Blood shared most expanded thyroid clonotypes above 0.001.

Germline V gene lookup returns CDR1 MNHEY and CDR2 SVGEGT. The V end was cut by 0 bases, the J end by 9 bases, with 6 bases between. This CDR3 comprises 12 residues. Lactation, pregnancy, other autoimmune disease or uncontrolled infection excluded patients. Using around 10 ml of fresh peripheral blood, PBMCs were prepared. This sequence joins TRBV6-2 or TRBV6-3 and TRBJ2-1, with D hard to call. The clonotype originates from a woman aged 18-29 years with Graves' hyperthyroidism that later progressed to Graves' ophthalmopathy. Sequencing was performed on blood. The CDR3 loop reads CASSYSIFEQFF. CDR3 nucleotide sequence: TGTGCCAGCAGTTACTCGATTTTTGAGCAGTTCTTC.